The next 27 T cell receptor beta chains were all read from a single sample in a study of cytomegalovirus exposure and HLA in healthy donors. The table came from immunoSEQ multiplex PCR; TCRdb's copy has only in-frame clones and leaves some out. The sample carries around 150,000 clones, 91% recorded once. The sample comprised PBMCs. These TCRs come from a young man in good health and CMV-seronegative.

The CDR3 spells CASTVTVSSNYGYTF. In nucleotides, the CDR3 is TGTGCCAGCACCGTGACAGTCTCTTCTAACTATGGCTACACCTTC. The rearrangement links TRBV5-8 to TRBJ1-2, with D possibly being TRBD1 (5 bases). Trimming took off 6 bases at V and 0 bases at J, with 15 bases between the two ends. This CDR3 region has 15 residues. Germline V gene lookup returns CDR1 SGHTS and CDR2 YDEGEE.

The rearrangement links TRBV9 to TRBJ2-1; 7 positions match TRBD2. V dropped 1 base and J dropped 12; count of bases not matched to a gene: 13. Germline V gene sequence: CDR1 SGDLS, CDR2 YYNGEE. This CDR3 has 15 residues. CDR3 in amino acids: CASSVFSSGGLGQFF. As DNA, the CDR3 is TGTGCCAGCAGCGTATTTTCTAGCGGCGGGCTCGGGCAGTTCTTC.

V gene TRBV7-9 combines with J gene TRBJ2-5, with D perhaps matching TRBD1 (6 bases). Germline V gene lookup returns CDR1 SEHNR and CDR2 FQNEAQ (reference sequence). The CDR3 length is 14 residues. Deletions cut 4 bases from V and 5 bases from J, with 14 bases between. This CDR3 reads CASSSRTALETQYF. The CDR3 DNA reads as TGTGCCAGCAGCTCTAGGACAGCTCTCGAGACCCAGTACTTC.

This clone was observed once. Relative to the germline gene, one junction end is altered; a read error may explain this. The genes are TRBV7-8 and TRBJ2-5; D is unclear. In germline, CDR1 is SGHVS, CDR2 FQNEAQ. The CDR3 has 14 amino acids. This CDR3 reads CASTLGSARETQYF. CDR3 DNA: TGTGCCAGCACCTTAGGTTCCGCCCGGGAGACCCAGTACTTC.

This clone was counted a few times. V gene TRBV13 combines with J gene TRBJ2-7; 14 bases line up with TRBD2. Germline trimming cut 5 bases from V and 7 bases from J; bases unmatched to any gene: 7. The CDR3 spans 15 residues. Germline V gene lookup returns CDR1 PRHDT and CDR2 FYEKMQ (reference sequence). The CDR3 coding sequence is TGTGCCAGCAGCGCCGGGACTAGCGGGAGAAATGAGCAGTACGTC. As protein: CASSAGTSGRNEQYV.

The chain is built from TRBV5-6 and TRBJ2-7; TRBD1 is a possible D gene (6 bases). The CDR3 sequence is 12 residues long. The V end lost 4 bases, the J end lost 6 bases, and 11 bases lay between the germline ends. Germline V gene data show CDR1 as SGHDT and CDR2 as YYEEEE. The CDR3 DNA sequence: TGTGCCAGCAGCCATACAGGGCCCGAGCAGTACTTC. Amino acids: CASSHTGPEQYF.

Concerning this clone: The same CDR3 is also encoded by other DNA sequences in this sample. The chain joins TRBV19 to TRBJ1-2; D gene uncertain. The CDR3 is made up of 11 amino acids. V was pared by 3 bases and J by 4 bases, with 3 bases between. In germline, CDR1 is LNHDA, CDR2 SQIVND (reference sequence). This CDR3 reads CASSIGYGYTF. CDR3 in DNA: TGTGCCAGTAGTATCGGCTATGGCTACACCTTC.

The chain joins TRBV6-5 to TRBJ1-1; D is ambiguous. CDR3 size: 13 residues. Trimming took 0 bases from V and 7 from J, leaving 9 bases between them. The germline V gene encodes CDR1 MNHEY and CDR2 SVGAGI. Here the CDR3 reads CASSYSNQIEAFF. For the CDR3, the DNA is TGTGCCAGCAGTTACTCCAATCAAATTGAAGCTTTCTTT.

The chain recombines TRBV10-3 with TRBJ2-3; D is possibly TRBD1 (5 bases). Germline CDR1 ENHRY, CDR2 SYGVKD. Trimming took 2 bases from V and 3 from J, leaving 12 bases between them. The CDR3 is 15 amino acids. CDR3 sequence reads: CAISEPNRQTDTQYF. The CDR3 coding sequence is TGTGCCATCAGTGAGCCTAACCGACAGACAGATACGCAGTATTTT.

This chain uses TRBV9 with TRBJ1-1, with D perhaps TRBD1 (5 bases). This CDR3 is 15 amino acids long. Germline V gene data show CDR1 as SGDLS and CDR2 as YYNGEE. V was cut by 0 bases and J by 7 bases, with 16 bases left in between. DNA of the CDR3: TGTGCCAGCAGCGTAGATCCGGGACTGCGGAATGAAGCTTTCTTT. Its translation: CASSVDPGLRNEAFF.

This chain uses TRBV6-1 with TRBJ2-1, with D perhaps TRBD2 (6 bases). CDR1 and CDR2 from the germline V gene are MNHNS and SASEGT. This CDR3 comprises 15 residues. Deletions cut 8 bases from V and 6 bases from J, with 20 bases between. CDR3 in amino acids: CASPRPGLTTNEQFF. DNA of the CDR3: TGTGCCAGCCCACGTCCGGGACTCACAACCAATGAGCAGTTCTTC.

The chain carries TRBV6-5 and TRBJ2-1; no definite D call. The CDR3 is 11 residues long. V lost 6 bases and J lost 8, with 8 bases in between. CDR1 and CDR2 (germline): MNHEY, SVGAGI. CDR3 protein: CASRHVDEQFF. The DNA for the CDR3 is TGTGCCAGCAGACACGTGGATGAGCAGTTCTTC.

The V call is TRBV6-6, the J call TRBJ2-1; 7 nucleotides align to TRBD2. Unmatched junction bases numbered 12, after V lost 6 bases and J lost 4 bases. The CDR3 has 16 amino acids. Germline lookup yields CDR1 MNHNY and CDR2 SVGAGI (reference sequence). CDR3 bases: TGTGCCAGCAGACGCGACTCAGCGGGGACGTACAATGAGCAGTTCTTC. Translation: CASRRDSAGTYNEQFF.

V gene TRBV11-2 combines with J gene TRBJ2-7; 11 bases are shared with TRBD1. The CDR3 spans 15 residues. V trimming: 6 bases; J trimming: 0 bases; junction bases outside the gene matches: 4. The germline gives CDR1 SGHAT, CDR2 FQNNGV. CDR3 DNA sequence: TGTGCCAGCAGATGGGACAGGGGGAGCTCCTACGAGCAGTACTTC. It specifies CASRWDRGSSYEQYF.

This chain joins TRBV7-6 and TRBJ2-1, with TRBD2 identical over 8 bases. The CDR3 has 17 residues. Germline CDR1 reads SGHVS; CDR2 reads FNYEAQ. V shed 5 bases, J shed 9 bases, and the junction held 18 bases outside the gene matches. CDR3 in amino acids: CASSGIRLAGNEGEQFF. The CDR3 nucleotides read TGTGCCAGCAGCGGAATCCGGCTAGCGGGCAATGAGGGTGAGCAGTTCTTC.

V and J are TRBV6-4 and TRBJ2-1; TRBD2 matches 13 bases. The V gene's germline CDR1 is MRHNA and CDR2 SNTAGT. This CDR3 region has 15 residues. V shed 5 bases, J shed 5 bases, and the junction held 3 bases outside the gene matches. This CDR3 is CASSILAGGNNEQFF. DNA for the CDR3: TGTGCCAGCAGTATACTAGCGGGGGGGAACAATGAGCAGTTCTTC.

The rearrangement joins TRBV28 to TRBJ2-7; no clear D. V was cut by 6 bases and J by 7 bases, with 25 bases left in between. The CDR3 covers 16 residues. Per germline, CDR1 MDHEN and CDR2 SYDVKM. In DNA form, the CDR3 reads TGTGCCAGCAGCACACTTACTGACGGGCCGGCGTGGGAGCAGTACGTC. The encoded protein is CASSTLTDGPAWEQYV.

Only one count was recorded for this clone. The chain has TRBV9 and TRBJ1-2, with D unresolved. The CDR3 runs 15 residues. Germline V CDR1 and CDR2: SGDLS, YYNGEE. Trimming took off 0 bases at V and 4 bases at J, with 13 bases between the two ends. The chain's CDR3 is CASSVGLISGYGYTF. CDR3 nucleotides: TGTGCCAGCAGCGTAGGTTTAATCTCCGGCTATGGCTACACCTTC.

The V call is TRBV15, the J call TRBJ2-1, with 8 bases aligning to TRBD1. The CDR3 runs to 13 residues. The V gene's germline CDR1 is LNHNV and CDR2 YYDKDF (reference sequence). The trim removed 6 bases at V and 8 bases at J, leaving 6 bases unmatched. CDR3 bases: TGTGCCACCAGGCGACAGGGGCGCCATGAGCAGTTCTTC. This gives the protein CATRRQGRHEQFF.

The V call is TRBV2, the J call TRBJ1-5; 10 bases agree with TRBD1. The CDR3 consists of 15 residues. Germline V lookup: CDR1 SNHLY, CDR2 FYNNEI. Trimming took 6 bases from V and 4 from J; bases not matched to a gene: 6. In DNA, the CDR3 is TGTGCCAGCAGGGGAGACAGGGGGCAAAATCAGCCCCAGCATTTT. It yields the protein CASRGDRGQNQPQHF.

The count of this clone is one. The CDR3 loop is CASSPGGPRKTEAFF. Here the CDR3 DNA reads TGCGCCAGCAGCCCCGGGGGACCTCGGAAAACTGAAGCTTTCTTT. The chain combines TRBV4-1 with TRBJ1-1, with a weak D call TRBD1 (5 bases). V shed 4 bases and J shed 5 bases, with 17 bases lying between them. Germline CDR1 MGHRA, CDR2 YSYEKL. The CDR3 is 15 amino acids.

This chain links TRBV6-5 with TRBJ2-1, with 8 bases that match TRBD1. V shed 6 bases and J 1 base; nucleotides not matched to a gene: 5. This CDR3 is built from 15 residues. CDR1 and CDR2 (germline): MNHEY, SVGAGI. The CDR3 DNA sequence: TGTGCCAGCAGACCGACAGGGGAGTCCTACAATGAGCAGTTCTTC. It is translated as CASRPTGESYNEQFF.

The chain combines TRBV6-5 with TRBJ2-1; 9 bases are shared with TRBD2. V dropped 0 bases and J dropped 6; count of bases not matched to a gene: 3. Per germline, CDR1 MNHEY and CDR2 SVGAGI. This CDR3 contains 15 residues. The chain's CDR3 is CASSYSGGGANEQFF. The CDR3 bases are TGTGCCAGCAGTTACTCGGGCGGGGGGGCCAATGAGCAGTTCTTC.

The rearrangement uses TRBV7-9 and TRBJ2-2; 10 bases map to TRBD1. The V gene's germline CDR1 is SEHNR and CDR2 FQNEAQ (reference sequence). The CDR3 extends over 16 amino acids. Trimming at V came to 5 bases and at J to 4 bases, leaving 7 bases not matched to a gene. The CDR3 nucleotides read TGTGCCAGCAGCATACCGGGACAGGGGCCCACCGGGGAGCTGTTTTTT. This encodes CASSIPGQGPTGELFF.

The chain has TRBV6-1 and TRBJ2-2, with 8 bases aligning to TRBD2. Germline CDR1 and CDR2: MNHNS and SASEGT. Trimming at V came to 1 base and at J to 6 bases, leaving 16 bases not matched to a gene. The CDR3 sequence is 19 residues long. CDR3 DNA: TGTGCCAGCAGTGAAGAGGGATTAGGGCGGGGGGCAAGGCCCGGGGAGCTGTTTTTT. Protein sequence: CASSEEGLGRGARPGELFF.

As to this clone: Different DNA sequences within this sample yield the same CDR3. CDR3 nucleotide sequence: TGCGCCAGCAGCTTGGACAGCTATGGCTACACCTTC. Translated, it gives CASSLDSYGYTF. This chain joins TRBV5-1 and TRBJ1-2; the D is unclear. The CDR3 is 12 amino acids. Between the trimmed V and J ends, which lost 0 bases and 4 bases, there was a span of 4 bases. Looked up from germline, CDR1 is SGHRS and CDR2 is YFSETQ.

This clone was recorded a few times. The V call is TRBV30, the J call TRBJ1-2; 8 bases align to TRBD1. This CDR3 has 12 amino acids. Germline V gene lookup returns CDR1 GTSNPN and CDR2 SVGIG (reference sequence). V trimming: 4 bases; J trimming: 4 bases; junction bases outside the gene matches: 2. The CDR3: CAWTGTGYGYTF. The DNA of the CDR3 is TGTGCCTGGACCGGGACAGGCTATGGCTACACCTTC.